This T cell receptor beta chain derives from a study of blood T cell repertoires in COVID-19. Assay used: immunoSEQ multiplex PCR; TCRdb lists only in-frame clones, some missing. The data show 80,000 to 100,000 clones, 88% seen once. CDR3 length equals 16 residues. V is TRBV21-1 and J is TRBJ1-2; the D call in the table, TRBD1, was not verified against the DNA. TRBV21-1 is listed as a pseudogene. The material sequenced was peripheral blood. The sequence was collected from a middle-aged man with COVID-19, enrolled during active disease. CDR3 sequence (DNA): TGTGCCAGCAGCAAAGTTAAGGACAACTGTTACTATGGCTACACCTTC. Translated: CASSKVKDNCYYGYTF.